This T cell receptor beta chain was captured by sequencing in a study of T cell changes during pregnancy in multiple sclerosis. Using immunoSEQ multiplex PCR, the repertoire was profiled, and TCRdb retains in-frame clones only, with some absent. The profile shows around 19,000 clones, more than 75% of them singletons. The CDR3 extends over 13 amino acids. CDR1 is MDHEN, CDR2 SYDVKM, per germline. Trimming removed 6 bases from V and 1 base from J, with 7 bases in between. The sample was CD8+ T cells from peripheral blood mononuclear cells, taken in the third trimester of pregnancy. This TCR was sampled from a female donor in good health, enrolled as a control in a pregnancy study. The J gene is TRBJ2-1, the V gene TRBV28; D is perhaps TRBD1 (5 bases). DNA of the CDR3: TGTGCCAGCAGGCCAGGGTCCTACAATGAGCAGTTCTTC. It encodes CASRPGSYNEQFF. The entire variable domain, with the rest obtained from reference TRBV28 and TRBJ2-1, is as follows: DVKVTQSSRYLVKRTGEKVFLECVQDMDHENMFWYRQDPGLGLRLIYFSYDVKMKEKGDIPEGYSVSREKKERFSLILESASTNQTSMYLCASRPGSYNEQFFGPGTRLTVL.